This T cell receptor (beta chain) derives from a study of T-cell reconstitution after alpha-beta-depleted transplantation in children. The authors prepared the TCRbeta library with unique molecular identifiers. MiXCR, applied by TCRdb to the PCR reads, yields one record per CDR3 protein. The sample carries more than 450,000 distinct CDR3 sequences, around 18% recorded once. The CDR3 has 12 amino acids. V was pared by 8 bases and J by 4 bases, with 11 bases between. In germline, CDR1 is LNHDA, CDR2 SQIVND (reference sequence). The receptor was isolated from a human donor who donated a stem cell graft to a child with acute lymphoblastic leukemia. The chain couples TRBV19 to TRBJ1-2; D possibly corresponds to TRBD1 (5 bases). The source was PBMCs from the stem cell graft donor, collected from the stem cell graft. This CDR3 reads CASRLGAYGYTF. CDR3 bases: TGTGCCAGTCGACTCGGGGCCTATGGCTACACCTTC.